The clone carrying this T cell receptor (beta chain) was detected ten times or more. Its matching antigen is unknown. The CDR3 totals 14 residues. V was shortened by 6 bases and J by 6 bases, with 18 bases between the two germline ends. Germline CDR1 reads LNHDA; CDR2 reads SQIVND (reference sequence). This record belongs to a study of cytotoxic CD8 clonotypes in ibrutinib-treated CLL. Study outcomes and limitations: Age-matched healthy donor levels were exceeded by baseline clonality, which tracked circulating CD8+ T-cell counts.

The source of about 2 micrograms of genomic DNA for TCR beta libraries was cryopreserved PBMCs. Profiled with immunoSEQ multiplex PCR; TCRdb holds only in-frame clones, not every one. The sample lists around 60,000 clones, less than 75% occurring once. This clonotype was sampled from a human donor with chronic lymphocytic leukemia. The input for sequencing was PBMCs, taken after 12 months of ibrutinib treatment. The chain recombines TRBV19 with TRBJ2-7, with a tentative D call TRBD1 (5 bases). The CDR3 sequence: CASSPRTRAFEQYF. CDR3 in DNA: TGTGCCAGTAGCCCCCGGACACGGGCCTTCGAGCAGTACTTC.